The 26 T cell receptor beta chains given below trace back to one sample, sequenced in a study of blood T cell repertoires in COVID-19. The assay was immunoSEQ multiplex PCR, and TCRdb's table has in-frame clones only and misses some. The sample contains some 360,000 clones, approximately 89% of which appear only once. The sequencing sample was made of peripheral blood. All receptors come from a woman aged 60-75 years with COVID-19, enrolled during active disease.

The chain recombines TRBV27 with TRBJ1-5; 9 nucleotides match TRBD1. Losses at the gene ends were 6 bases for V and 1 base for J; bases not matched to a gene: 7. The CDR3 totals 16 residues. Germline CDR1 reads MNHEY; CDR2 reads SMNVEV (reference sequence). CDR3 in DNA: TGTGCCAGCAGAGGACAGGGGTTTCGGAGCAATCAGCCCCAGCATTTT. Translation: CASRGQGFRSNQPQHF.

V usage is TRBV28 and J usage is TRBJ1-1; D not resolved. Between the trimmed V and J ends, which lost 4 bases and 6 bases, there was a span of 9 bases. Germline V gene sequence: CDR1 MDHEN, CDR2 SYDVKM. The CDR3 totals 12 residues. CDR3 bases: TGTGCCAGCAGTTCCTCTCTGTCTGAAGCTTTCTTT. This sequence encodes CASSSSLSEAFF.

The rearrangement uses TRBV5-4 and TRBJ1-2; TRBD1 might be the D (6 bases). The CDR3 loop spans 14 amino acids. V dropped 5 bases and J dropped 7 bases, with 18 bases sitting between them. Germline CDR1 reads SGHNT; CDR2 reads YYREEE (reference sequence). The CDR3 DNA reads TGTGCCAGCAGTCCCGGGTACAGGGTGAGTGGCTACACCTTC. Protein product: CASSPGYRVSGYTF.

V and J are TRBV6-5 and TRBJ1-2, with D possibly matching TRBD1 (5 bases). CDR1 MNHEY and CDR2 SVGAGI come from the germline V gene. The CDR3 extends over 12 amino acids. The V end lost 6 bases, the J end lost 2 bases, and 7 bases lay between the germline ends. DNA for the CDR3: TGTGCCAGCAGGTCAGGGAACTATGGCTACACCTTC. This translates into CASRSGNYGYTF.

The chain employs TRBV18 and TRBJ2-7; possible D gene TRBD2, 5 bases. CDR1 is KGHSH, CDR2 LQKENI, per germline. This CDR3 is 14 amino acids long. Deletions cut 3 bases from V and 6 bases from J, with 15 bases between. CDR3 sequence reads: CASSPMDGKSEQYF. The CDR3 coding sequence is TGTGCCAGCTCACCGATGGACGGGAAGTCCGAGCAGTACTTC.

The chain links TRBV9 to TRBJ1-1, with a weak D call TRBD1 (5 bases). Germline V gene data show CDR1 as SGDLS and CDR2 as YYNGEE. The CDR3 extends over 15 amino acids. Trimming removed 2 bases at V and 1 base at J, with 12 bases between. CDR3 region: CASSVIADRNTEAFF. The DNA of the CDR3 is TGTGCCAGCAGCGTTATAGCAGACAGGAACACTGAAGCTTTCTTT. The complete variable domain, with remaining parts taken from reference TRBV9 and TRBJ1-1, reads DSGVTQTPKHLITATGQRVTLRCSPRSGDLSVYWYQQSLDQGLQFLIQYYNGEERAKGNILERFSAQQFPDLHSELNLSSLELGDSALYFCASSVIADRNTEAFFGQGTRLTVV.

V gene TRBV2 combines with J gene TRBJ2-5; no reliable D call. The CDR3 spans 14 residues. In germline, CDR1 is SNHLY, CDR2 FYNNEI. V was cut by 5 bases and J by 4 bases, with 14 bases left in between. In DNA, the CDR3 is TGTGCCAGCAGTCTTTCTAGTCGTTCAGAGACCCAGTACTTC. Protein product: CASSLSSRSETQYF.

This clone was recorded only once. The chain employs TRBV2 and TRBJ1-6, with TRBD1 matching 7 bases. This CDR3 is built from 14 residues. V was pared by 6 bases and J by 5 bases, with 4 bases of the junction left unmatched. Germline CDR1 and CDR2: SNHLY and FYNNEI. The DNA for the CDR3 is TGTGCCAGCAGGGTGACAGGGAATAATTCACCCCTCCACTTT. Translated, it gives CASRVTGNNSPLHF.

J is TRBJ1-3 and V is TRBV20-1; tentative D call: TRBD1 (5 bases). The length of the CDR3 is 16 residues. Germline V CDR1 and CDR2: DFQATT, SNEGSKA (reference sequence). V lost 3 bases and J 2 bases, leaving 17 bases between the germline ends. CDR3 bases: TGCAGTGCTAGTTCCCCGGGGGTCGAGGCTGGAAACACCATATATTTT. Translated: CSASSPGVEAGNTIYF.

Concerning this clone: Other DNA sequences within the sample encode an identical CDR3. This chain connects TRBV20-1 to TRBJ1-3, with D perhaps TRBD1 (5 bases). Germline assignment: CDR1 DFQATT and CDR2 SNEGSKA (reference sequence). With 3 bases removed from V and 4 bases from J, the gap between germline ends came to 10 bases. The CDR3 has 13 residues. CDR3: CSASDRSGNTIYF. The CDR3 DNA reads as TGCAGTGCTAGTGACAGATCGGGAAACACCATATATTTT.

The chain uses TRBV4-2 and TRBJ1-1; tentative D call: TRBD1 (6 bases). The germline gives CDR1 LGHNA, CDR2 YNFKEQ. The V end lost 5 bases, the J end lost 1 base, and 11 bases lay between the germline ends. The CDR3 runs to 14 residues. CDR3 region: CASSRGISNTEAFF. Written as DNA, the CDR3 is TGTGCCAGCAGCAGGGGGATTTCGAACACTGAAGCTTTCTTT.

The CDR3 DNA reads TGCGCCAGCAGCAAGGTCGGGACTAGCGGGGGCGGGGATACGCAGTATTTT. It codes for CASSKVGTSGGGDTQYF. V gene TRBV4-1 combines with J gene TRBJ2-3; 14 positions agree with TRBD2. V lost 5 bases and J lost 6; bases outside the gene matches: 10. This CDR3 has 17 amino acids. Germline CDR1 reads MGHRA; CDR2 reads YSYEKL.

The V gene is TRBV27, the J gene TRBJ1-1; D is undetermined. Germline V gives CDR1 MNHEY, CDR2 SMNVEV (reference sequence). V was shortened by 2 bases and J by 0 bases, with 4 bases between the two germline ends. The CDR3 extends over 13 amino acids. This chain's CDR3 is CASSLIVNTEAFF. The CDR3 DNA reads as TGTGCCAGCAGTTTAATAGTGAACACTGAAGCTTTCTTT.

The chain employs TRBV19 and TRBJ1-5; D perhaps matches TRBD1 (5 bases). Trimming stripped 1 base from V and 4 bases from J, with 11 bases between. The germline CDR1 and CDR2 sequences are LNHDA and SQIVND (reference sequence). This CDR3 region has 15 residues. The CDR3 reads CASSIARADNQPQHF. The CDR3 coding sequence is TGTGCCAGTAGTATAGCCAGGGCAGATAATCAGCCCCAGCATTTT.

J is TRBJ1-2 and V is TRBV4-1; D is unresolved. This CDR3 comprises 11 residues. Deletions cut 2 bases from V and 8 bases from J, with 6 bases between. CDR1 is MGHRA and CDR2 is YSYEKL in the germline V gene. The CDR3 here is CASSQYEGYTF. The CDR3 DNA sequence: TGCGCCAGCAGCCAATATGAGGGCTACACCTTC.

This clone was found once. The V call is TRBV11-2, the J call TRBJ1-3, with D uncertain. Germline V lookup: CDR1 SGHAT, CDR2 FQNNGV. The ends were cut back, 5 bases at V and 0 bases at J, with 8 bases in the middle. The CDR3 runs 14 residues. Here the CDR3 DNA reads TGTGCCAGCAGCATCGGGATCTCTGGAAACACCATATATTTT. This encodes CASSIGISGNTIYF.

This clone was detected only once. CDR3 residues: CASSAVGGLSGNTIYF. As DNA, the CDR3 is TGCGCCAGCAGCGCAGTCGGCGGCCTCTCTGGAAACACCATATATTTT. The chain carries TRBV5-1 and TRBJ1-3; no reliable D call. Deletions cut 4 bases from V and 0 bases from J, with 14 bases between. This CDR3 is built from 16 residues. The germline CDR1 and CDR2 sequences are SGHRS and YFSETQ.

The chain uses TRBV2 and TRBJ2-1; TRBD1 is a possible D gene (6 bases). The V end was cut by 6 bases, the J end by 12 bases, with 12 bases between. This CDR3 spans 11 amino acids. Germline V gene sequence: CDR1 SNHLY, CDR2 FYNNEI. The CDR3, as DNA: TGTGCCAGCAGACAGGGAAGCGGGCAGTTCTTC. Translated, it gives CASRQGSGQFF.

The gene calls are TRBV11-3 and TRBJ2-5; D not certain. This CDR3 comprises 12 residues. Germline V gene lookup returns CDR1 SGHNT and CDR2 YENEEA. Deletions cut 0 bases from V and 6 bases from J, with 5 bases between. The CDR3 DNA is TGTGCCAGCAGCTTAGATGGGCAGACCCAGTACTTC. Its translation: CASSLDGQTQYF.

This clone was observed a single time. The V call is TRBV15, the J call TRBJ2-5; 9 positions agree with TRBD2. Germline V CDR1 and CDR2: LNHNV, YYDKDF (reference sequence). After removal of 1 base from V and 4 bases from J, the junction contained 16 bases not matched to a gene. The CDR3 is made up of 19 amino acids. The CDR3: CATSRVPLQVAGEGETQYF. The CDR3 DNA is TGTGCCACCAGCAGAGTCCCCCTTCAGGTAGCGGGGGAGGGAGAGACCCAGTACTTC.

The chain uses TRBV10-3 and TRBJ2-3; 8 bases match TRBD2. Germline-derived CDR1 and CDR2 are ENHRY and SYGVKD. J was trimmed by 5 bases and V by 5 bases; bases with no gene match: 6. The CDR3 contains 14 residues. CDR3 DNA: TGTGCCATCAGTTCGGCCGGGGGGGAAGATACGCAGTATTTT. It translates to CAISSAGGEDTQYF.

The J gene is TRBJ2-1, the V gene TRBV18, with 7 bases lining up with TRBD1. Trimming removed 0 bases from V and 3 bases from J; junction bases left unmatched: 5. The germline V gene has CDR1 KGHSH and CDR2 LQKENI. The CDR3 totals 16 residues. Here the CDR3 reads CASSPPGRGLYNEQFF. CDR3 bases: TGTGCCAGCTCACCACCCGGAAGGGGGCTCTACAATGAGCAGTTCTTC.

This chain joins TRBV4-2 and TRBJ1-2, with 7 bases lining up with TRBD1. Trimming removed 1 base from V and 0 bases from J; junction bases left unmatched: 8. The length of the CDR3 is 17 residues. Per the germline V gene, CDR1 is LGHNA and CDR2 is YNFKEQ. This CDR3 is CASSQVGDSQSNYGYTF. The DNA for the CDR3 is TGTGCCAGCAGCCAAGTTGGGGACAGTCAGTCTAACTATGGCTACACCTTC.

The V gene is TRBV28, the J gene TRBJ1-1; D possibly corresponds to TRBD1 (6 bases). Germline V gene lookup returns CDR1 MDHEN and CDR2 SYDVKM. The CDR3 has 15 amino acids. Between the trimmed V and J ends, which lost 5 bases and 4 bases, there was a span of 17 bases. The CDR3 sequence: CASSLTDRRGTEAFF. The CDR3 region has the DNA TGTGCCAGCAGTCTAACGGACAGAAGGGGCACTGAAGCTTTCTTT.

CDR3 coding DNA: TGCAGCGTTGCACGCACGCGGGGGGGGGAAGCTTTCTTT. Amino acids: CSVARTRGGEAFF. The chain joins TRBV29-1 to TRBJ1-1; a possible D gene is TRBD1 (5 bases). V lost 4 bases, J lost 8 bases, and 17 bases lay in between. CDR3 size: 13 residues. The V gene's germline CDR1 is SQVTM and CDR2 ANQGSEA.

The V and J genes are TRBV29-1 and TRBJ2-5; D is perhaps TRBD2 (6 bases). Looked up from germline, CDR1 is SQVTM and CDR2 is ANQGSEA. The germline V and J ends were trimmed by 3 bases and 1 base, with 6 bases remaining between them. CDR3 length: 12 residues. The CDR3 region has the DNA TGCAGCGTTGAGGGGGGCCAAGAGACCCAGTACTTC. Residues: CSVEGGQETQYF.